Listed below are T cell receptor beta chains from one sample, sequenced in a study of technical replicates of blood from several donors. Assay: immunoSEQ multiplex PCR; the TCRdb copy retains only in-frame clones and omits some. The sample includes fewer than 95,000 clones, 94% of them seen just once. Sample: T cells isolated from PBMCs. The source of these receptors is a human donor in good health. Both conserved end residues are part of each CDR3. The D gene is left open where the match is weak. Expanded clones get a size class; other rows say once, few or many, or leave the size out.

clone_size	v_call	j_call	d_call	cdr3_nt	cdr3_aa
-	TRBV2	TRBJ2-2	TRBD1	TGTGCCAGAACGGGGACAGCCAACACCGGGGAGCTGTTTTTT	CARTGTANTGELFF
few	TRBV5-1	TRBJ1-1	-	TGCGCCAGCAGCTTGGTAGGGAGTGCGTACACTGAAGCTTTCTTT	CASSLVGSAYTEAFF
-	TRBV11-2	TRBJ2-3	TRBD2	TGTACCAGCAGCTTCAGCGGGAGGGCCTACACAGATACGCAGTATTTT	CTSSFSGRAYTDTQYF
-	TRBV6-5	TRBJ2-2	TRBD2	TGTGCCAGCAGTTCACTAGCGGGAGGGAACACCGGGGAGCTGTTTTTT	CASSSLAGGNTGELFF
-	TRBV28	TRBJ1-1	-	TGTGCCAGCAGTTTGGCAGGGAGGTCCACTGAAGCTTTCTTT	CASSLAGRSTEAFF
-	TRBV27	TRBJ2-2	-	TGTGCCAGCAGTCTTGGACTGTACGGGGAGCTGTTTTTT	CASSLGLYGELFF
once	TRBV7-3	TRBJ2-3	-	TGTGCCAGCAGCTTCAGCGACACAGATACGCAGTATTTT	CASSFSDTDTQYF
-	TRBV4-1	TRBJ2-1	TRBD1	TGCGCCAGCAGCCAAGATCGAGTAGGCTCACAGGGGGCTCACTACAATGAGCAGTTCTTC	CASSQDRVGSQGAHYNEQFF
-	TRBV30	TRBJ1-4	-	TGTGCCTGGAGTGTGGGGGACTCCAATGAAAAACTGTTTTTT	CAWSVGDSNEKLFF
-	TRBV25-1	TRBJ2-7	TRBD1	TGTGCCAGCAGTGAAGGACAGGGTAAGCACGAGCAGTACTTC	CASSEGQGKHEQYF
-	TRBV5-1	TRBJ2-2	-	TGCGCCAGCAGCTTGGGAGTCGCGTTGACCGGGGAGCTGTTTTTT	CASSLGVALTGELFF
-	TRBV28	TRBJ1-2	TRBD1	TGTGCCAGCAGTTTAACGACCACCTCACAGGGGGGTGGCTACACCTTC	CASSLTTTSQGGGYTF
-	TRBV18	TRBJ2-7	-	TGTGCCAGCTCACCATGGCGGGGGCAGGGAGATGGCGAGCAGTACTTC	CASSPWRGQGDGEQYF
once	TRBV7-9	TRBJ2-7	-	TGTGCCAGCTCGGGATCCTACGAGCAGTACTTC	CASSGSYEQYF
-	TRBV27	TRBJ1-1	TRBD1	TGTGCCAGCAGTTTTGGGACAGGGGGCCCCGGGAGGACTGAAGCTTTCTTT	CASSFGTGGPGRTEAFF
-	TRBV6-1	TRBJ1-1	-	TGTGCCAGCAGTGAGGCAGGGATGAACACTGAAGCTTTCTTT	CASSEAGMNTEAFF
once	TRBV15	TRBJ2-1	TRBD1	TGTGCCACCAGCAGTGACAGGGGGTTCCCTTCCTACAATGAGCAGTTCTTC	CATSSDRGFPSYNEQFF
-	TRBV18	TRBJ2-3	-	TGTGCCAGCTCACCGGGCCAGATCGGTACAGATACGCAGTATTTT	CASSPGQIGTDTQYF
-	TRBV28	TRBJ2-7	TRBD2	TGTGCCAGCAGTTTATGGGGAGGGGACGAGCAGTACTTC	CASSLWGGDEQYF
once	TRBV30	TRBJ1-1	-	TGTGCCTGGAGTGTATACAGGGTTAGGCCTGAAGCTTTCTTT	CAWSVYRVRPEAFF
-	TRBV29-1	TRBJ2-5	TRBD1	TGCAGCGTTGCTGAGACAGGACAGGACCAAGCGACCCAGTACTTC	CSVAETGQDQATQYF
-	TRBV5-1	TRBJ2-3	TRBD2	TGCGCCAGCAGGGCCCCTTCGGCGGGGGATCAGGATACGCAGTATTTT	CASRAPSAGDQDTQYF